The 9 T cell receptor beta chains below come from one sample, sequenced in a study of shared clonotypes between healthy human individuals. Profiling relied on immunoSEQ multiplex PCR, and the TCRdb table lists in-frame clones only, not all of them. The table lists around 1.1 million clones, around 77% of them singletons. The specimen was memory CD4+ T cells from PBMCs. Subset given: CD45RA-negative fraction. Receptor source: a man younger than 35 in good health. Some clones in this sample may be carry-over from other donors' samples.

V usage is TRBV23-1 and J usage is TRBJ2-7; either TRBD1 or TRBD2 may fit D (7 bases each). TRBV23-1 is treated as an ORF (open reading frame) with a function not yet certain. The CDR3 has 16 residues. The V gene lost 2 bases and the J gene lost 7 bases, with 21 bases spanning the gap. In DNA, the CDR3 is TGCGCCAGCAGTCAAGGGTGCAGGGGGGGCTCGGATGAGCAGTACTTC. Its translation: CASSQGCRGGSDEQYF.

The chain is built from TRBV6-6 and TRBJ2-1; 7 bases line up with TRBD2. The CDR3 runs 16 residues. Trimming at V came to 6 bases and at J to 6 bases, leaving 14 bases not matched to a gene. Germline V gives CDR1 MNHNY, CDR2 SVGAGI (reference sequence). The CDR3 DNA sequence: TGTGCCAGCAGACCAATGGTGCGGGAGAGGGGCAATGAGCAGTTCTTC. Residues: CASRPMVRERGNEQFF.

V and J are TRBV30 and TRBJ2-3; 10 nucleotides line up with TRBD2. The V gene end was trimmed by 2 bases and the J gene end by 4 bases; junction bases not matched to a gene: 3. CDR1 is GTSNPN and CDR2 is SVGIG in the germline V gene (reference sequence). CDR3 length equals 14 residues. CDR3 region: CAWSSGRGSDTQYF. The DNA of the CDR3 is TGTGCCTGGAGTAGCGGGAGGGGGTCAGATACGCAGTATTTT.

The chain links TRBV6-6 to TRBJ1-3, with TRBD1 as a possible D gene (5 bases). The V and J ends lost 6 bases and 3 bases respectively, with 12 bases between them. The CDR3 is 14 amino acids. Germline CDR1 MNHNY, CDR2 SVGAGI (reference sequence). The CDR3 nucleotides are TGTGCCAGCAGGGAAACAGGAGGTGGAAACACCATATATTTT. This codes for CASRETGGGNTIYF.

V is TRBV28 and J is TRBJ2-2; 7 bases fit TRBD2. Trimming took 9 bases from V and 4 from J; bases not matched to a gene: 8. The CDR3 is 14 amino acids. Per germline, CDR1 MDHEN and CDR2 SYDVKM. The CDR3 region is CARGRVPSTGELFF. The DNA for the CDR3 is TGTGCCAGGGGGAGGGTCCCGAGCACCGGGGAGCTGTTTTTT.

The genes are TRBV5-6 and TRBJ2-3; TRBD1 might be the D (6 bases). There are 18 residues in the CDR3. V lost 2 bases, J lost 1 base, and 20 bases lay in between. In germline, CDR1 is SGHDT, CDR2 YYEEEE. The CDR3, as DNA: TGTGCCAGCAGCTTTATTTCCGCGGCAGGGGCCGGCACAGATACGCAGTATTTT. This gives the protein CASSFISAAGAGTDTQYF.

The chain links TRBV18 to TRBJ2-7; the D is unclear. Looked up from germline, CDR1 is KGHSH and CDR2 is LQKENI. The CDR3 spans 12 residues. Trimming stripped 4 bases from V and 2 bases from J, with 6 bases between. The CDR3 protein is CASSLETYEQYF. CDR3 nucleotides: TGTGCCAGCTCACTGGAGACCTACGAGCAGTACTTC. Looking up the rest from reference TRBV18 and TRBJ2-7 gives the full variable domain: NAGVMQNPRHLVRRRGQEARLRCSPMKGHSHVYWYRQLPEEGLKFMVYLQKENIIDESGMPKERFSAEFPKEGPSILRIQQVVRGDSAAYFCASSLETYEQYFGPGTRLTVT.

A note on this clone: This clone may be a read error of a much larger clone one base away. Distinct nucleotide sequences in the sample also encode this CDR3. The CDR3 sequence: CASSLGGVSEQYF. The CDR3 DNA reads TGTGCCAGCAGCTTGGGAGGGGTTAGCGAGCAGTACTTC. The chain is built from TRBV11-1 and TRBJ2-7; TRBD2 agrees at 7 bases. From germline, CDR1 is SGHAT and CDR2 FQDESV (reference sequence). V dropped 3 bases and J dropped 6; count of bases not matched to a gene: 5. This CDR3 has 13 amino acids. Full variable domain (rest looked up from reference TRBV11-1 and TRBJ2-7): EAEVAQSPRYKITEKSQAVAFWCDPISGHATLYWYRQILGQGPELLVQFQDESVVDDSQLPKDRFSAERLKGVDSTLKIQPAELGDSAMYLCASSLGGVSEQYFGPGTRLTVT.

The chain couples TRBV27 to TRBJ2-2, with TRBD2 matching over 10 bases. The trim removed 6 bases at V and 2 bases at J, leaving 6 bases unmatched. The CDR3 is 16 amino acids. CDR1 and CDR2 from the germline V gene are MNHEY and SMNVEV (reference sequence). The CDR3 coding sequence is TGTGCCAGCAGCCAACTAGCGGGAATAAACACCGGGGAGCTGTTTTTT. Translation gives CASSQLAGINTGELFF.